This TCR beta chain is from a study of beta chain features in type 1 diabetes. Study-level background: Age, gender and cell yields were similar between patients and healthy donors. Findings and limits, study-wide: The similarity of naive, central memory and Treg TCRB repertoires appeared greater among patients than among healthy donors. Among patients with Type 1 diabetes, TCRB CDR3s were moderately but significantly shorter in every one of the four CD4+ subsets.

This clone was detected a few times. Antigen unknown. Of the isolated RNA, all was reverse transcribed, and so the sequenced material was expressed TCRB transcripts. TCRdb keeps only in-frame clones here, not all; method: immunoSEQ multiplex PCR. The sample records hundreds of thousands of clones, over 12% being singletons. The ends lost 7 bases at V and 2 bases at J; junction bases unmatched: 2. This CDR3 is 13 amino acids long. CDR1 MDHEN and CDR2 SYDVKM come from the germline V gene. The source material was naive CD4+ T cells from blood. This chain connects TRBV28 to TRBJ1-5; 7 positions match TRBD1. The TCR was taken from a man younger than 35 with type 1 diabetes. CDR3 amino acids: CASTGTGNQPQHF. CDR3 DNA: TGTGCCAGCACCGGGACAGGCAATCAGCCCCAGCATTTT.